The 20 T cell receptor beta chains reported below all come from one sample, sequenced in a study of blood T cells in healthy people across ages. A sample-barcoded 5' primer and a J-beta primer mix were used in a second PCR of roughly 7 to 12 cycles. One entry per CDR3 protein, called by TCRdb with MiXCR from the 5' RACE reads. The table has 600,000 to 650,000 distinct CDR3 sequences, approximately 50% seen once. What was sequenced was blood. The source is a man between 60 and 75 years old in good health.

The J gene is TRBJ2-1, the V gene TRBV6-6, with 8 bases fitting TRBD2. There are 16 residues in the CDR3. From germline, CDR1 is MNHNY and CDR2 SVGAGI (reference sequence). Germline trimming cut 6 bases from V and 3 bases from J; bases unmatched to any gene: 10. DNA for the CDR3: TGTGCCAGCAGACCCACCAGCGGGGGTCACTACAATGAGCAGTTCTTC. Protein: CASRPTSGGHYNEQFF.

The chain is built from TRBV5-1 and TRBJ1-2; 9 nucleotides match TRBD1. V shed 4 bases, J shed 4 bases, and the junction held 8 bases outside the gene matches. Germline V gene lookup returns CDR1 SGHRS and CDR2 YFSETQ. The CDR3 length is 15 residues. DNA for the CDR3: TGCGCCAGCAGCGGATGGGACAGGGAGACCTATGGCTACACCTTC. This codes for CASSGWDRETYGYTF.

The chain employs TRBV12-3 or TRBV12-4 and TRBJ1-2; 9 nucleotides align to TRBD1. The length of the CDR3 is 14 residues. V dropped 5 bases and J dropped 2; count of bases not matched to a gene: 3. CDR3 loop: CASSIQGANYGYTF. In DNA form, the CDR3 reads TGTGCCAGCAGTATACAGGGGGCGAACTATGGCTACACCTTC.

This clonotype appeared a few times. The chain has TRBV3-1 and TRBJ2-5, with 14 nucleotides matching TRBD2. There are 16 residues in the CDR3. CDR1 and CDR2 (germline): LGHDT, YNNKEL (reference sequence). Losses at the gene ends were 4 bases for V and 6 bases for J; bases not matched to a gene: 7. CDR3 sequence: CASSPWTSGGTKTQYF. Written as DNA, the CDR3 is TGTGCCAGCAGCCCATGGACTAGCGGGGGGACGAAGACCCAGTACTTC.

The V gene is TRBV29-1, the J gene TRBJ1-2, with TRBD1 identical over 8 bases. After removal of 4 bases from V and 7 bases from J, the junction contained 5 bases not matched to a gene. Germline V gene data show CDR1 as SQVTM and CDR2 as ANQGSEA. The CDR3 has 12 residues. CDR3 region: CSVVQGAGGYTF. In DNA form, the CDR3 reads TGCAGCGTTGTCCAGGGGGCAGGTGGCTACACCTTC.

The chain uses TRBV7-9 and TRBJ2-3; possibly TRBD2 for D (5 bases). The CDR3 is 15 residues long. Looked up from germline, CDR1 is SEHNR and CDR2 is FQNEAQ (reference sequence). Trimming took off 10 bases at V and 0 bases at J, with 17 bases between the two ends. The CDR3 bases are TGTGCCACCGTCTCCCGGAGGTCTAGCACAGATACGCAGTATTTT. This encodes CATVSRRSSTDTQYF.

CDR3 DNA sequence: TGTGCCAGCAGTATAGATGATGAGCAGTTCTTC. The encoded protein is CASSIDDEQFF. The rearrangement links TRBV3-1 to TRBJ2-1; no clear D. The V gene's germline CDR1 is LGHDT and CDR2 YNNKEL (reference sequence). Trimming pared 6 bases from V and 8 bases from J, leaving 8 bases between. The CDR3 spans 11 residues.

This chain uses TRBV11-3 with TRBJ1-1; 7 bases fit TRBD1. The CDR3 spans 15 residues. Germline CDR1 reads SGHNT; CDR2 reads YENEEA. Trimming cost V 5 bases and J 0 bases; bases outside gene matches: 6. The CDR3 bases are TGTGCCAGCAGCCACGCGACAGGGATGAACACTGAAGCTTTCTTT. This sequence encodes CASSHATGMNTEAFF. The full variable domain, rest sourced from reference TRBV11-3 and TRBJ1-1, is EAGVVQSPRYKIIEKKQPVAFWCNPISGHNTLYWYLQNLGQGPELLIRYENEEAVDDSQLPKDRFSAERLKGVDSTLKIQPAELGDSAVYLCASSHATGMNTEAFFGQGTRLTVV.

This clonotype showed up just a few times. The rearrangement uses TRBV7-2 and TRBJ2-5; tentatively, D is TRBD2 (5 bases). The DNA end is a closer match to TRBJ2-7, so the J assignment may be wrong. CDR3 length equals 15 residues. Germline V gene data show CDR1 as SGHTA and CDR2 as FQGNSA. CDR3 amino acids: CASSQEMGRGYEQYF. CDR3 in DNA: TGTGCCAGCAGCCAGGAGATGGGGAGAGGCTACGAGCAGTACTTC.

CDR3 loop: CASGRIGGASGANVLTF. In DNA, the CDR3 is TGTGCCAGCGGACGAATAGGGGGGGCCTCTGGGGCCAACGTCCTGACTTTC. This sequence joins TRBV7-9 and TRBJ2-6; D perhaps matches TRBD2 (7 bases). Trimming took off 8 bases at V and 0 bases at J, with 17 bases between the two ends. Germline CDR1 and CDR2: SEHNR and FQNEAQ (reference sequence). This CDR3 region has 17 residues. Together with reference TRBV7-9 and TRBJ2-6, the CDR3 gives the full variable domain: DTGVSQNPRHKITKRGQNVTFRCDPISEHNRLYWYRQTLGQGPEFLTYFQNEAQLEKSRLLSDRFSAERPKGSFSTLEIQRTEQGDSAMYLCASGRIGGASGANVLTFGAGSRLTVL.

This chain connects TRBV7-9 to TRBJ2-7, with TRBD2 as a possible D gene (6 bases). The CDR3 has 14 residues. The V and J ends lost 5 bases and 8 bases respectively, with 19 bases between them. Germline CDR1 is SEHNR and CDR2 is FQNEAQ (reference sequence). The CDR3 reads CASSPGRTAGKQYF. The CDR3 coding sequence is TGTGCCAGCAGCCCCGGTCGGACCGCGGGAAAGCAGTACTTC. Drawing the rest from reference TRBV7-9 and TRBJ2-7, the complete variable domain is DTGVSQNPRHKITKRGQNVTFRCDPISEHNRLYWYRQTLGQGPEFLTYFQNEAQLEKSRLLSDRFSAERPKGSFSTLEIQRTEQGDSAMYLCASSPGRTAGKQYFGPGTRLTVT.

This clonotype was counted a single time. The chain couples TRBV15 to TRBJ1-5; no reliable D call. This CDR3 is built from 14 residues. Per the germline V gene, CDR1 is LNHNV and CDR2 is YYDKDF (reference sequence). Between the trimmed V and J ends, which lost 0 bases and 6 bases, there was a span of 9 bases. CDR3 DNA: TGTGCCACCAGCAGAGATCGGGGTATTCAGCCCCAGCATTTT. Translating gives CATSRDRGIQPQHF.

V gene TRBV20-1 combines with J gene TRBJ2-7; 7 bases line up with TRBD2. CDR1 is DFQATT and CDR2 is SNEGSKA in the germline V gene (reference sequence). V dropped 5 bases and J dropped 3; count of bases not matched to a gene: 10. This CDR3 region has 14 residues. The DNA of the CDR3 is TGCAGTGCTGGATCGGGACTAACAAGCTACGAGCAGTACTTC. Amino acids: CSAGSGLTSYEQYF.

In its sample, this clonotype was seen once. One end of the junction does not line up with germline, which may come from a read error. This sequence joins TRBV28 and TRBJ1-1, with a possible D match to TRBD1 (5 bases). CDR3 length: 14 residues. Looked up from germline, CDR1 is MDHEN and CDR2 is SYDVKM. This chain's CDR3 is CASSRGQGNTKAFF. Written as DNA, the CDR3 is TGTGCCAGCAGCCGTGGGCAGGGTAACACTAAAGCTTTCTTT.

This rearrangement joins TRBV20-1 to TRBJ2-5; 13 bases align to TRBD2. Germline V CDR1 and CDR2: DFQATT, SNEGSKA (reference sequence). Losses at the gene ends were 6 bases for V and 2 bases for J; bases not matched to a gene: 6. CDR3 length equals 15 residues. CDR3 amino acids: CSAKGTSGTQETQYF. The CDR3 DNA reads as TGCAGTGCCAAGGGGACTAGCGGGACACAAGAGACCCAGTACTTC.

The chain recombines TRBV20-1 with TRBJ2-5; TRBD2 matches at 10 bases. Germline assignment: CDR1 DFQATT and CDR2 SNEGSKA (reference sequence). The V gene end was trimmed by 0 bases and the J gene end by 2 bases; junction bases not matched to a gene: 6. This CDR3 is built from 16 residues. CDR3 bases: TGCAGTGCTAGAGACGCCTCTAGCGGGGGACAAGAGACCCAGTACTTC. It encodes CSARDASSGGQETQYF.

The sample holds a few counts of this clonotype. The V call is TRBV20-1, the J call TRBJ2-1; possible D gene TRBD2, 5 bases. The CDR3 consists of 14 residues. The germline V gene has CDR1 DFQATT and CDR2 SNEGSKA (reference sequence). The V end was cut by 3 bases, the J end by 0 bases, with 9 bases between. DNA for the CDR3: TGCAGTGCTAGCAGCGGCCGCTCCTACAATGAGCAGTTCTTC. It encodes CSASSGRSYNEQFF.

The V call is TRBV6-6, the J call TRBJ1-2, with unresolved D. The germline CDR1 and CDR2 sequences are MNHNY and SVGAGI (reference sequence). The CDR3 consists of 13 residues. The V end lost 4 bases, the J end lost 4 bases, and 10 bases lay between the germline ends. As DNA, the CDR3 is TGTGCCAGCAGTTCCCAGGACCCCTATGGCTACACCTTC. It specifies CASSSQDPYGYTF.

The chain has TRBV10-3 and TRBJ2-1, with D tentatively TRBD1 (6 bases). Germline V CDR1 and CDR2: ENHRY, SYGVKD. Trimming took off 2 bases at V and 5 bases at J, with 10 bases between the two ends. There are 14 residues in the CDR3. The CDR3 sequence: CAISEGRGNNEQFF. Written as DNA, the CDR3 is TGTGCCATCAGTGAGGGCAGGGGCAACAATGAGCAGTTCTTC.

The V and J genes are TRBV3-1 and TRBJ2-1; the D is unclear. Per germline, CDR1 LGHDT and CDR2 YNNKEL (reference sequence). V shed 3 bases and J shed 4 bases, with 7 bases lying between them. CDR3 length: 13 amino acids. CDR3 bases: TGTGCCAGCAGCCACGGACGATACAATGAGCAGTTCTTC. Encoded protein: CASSHGRYNEQFF.